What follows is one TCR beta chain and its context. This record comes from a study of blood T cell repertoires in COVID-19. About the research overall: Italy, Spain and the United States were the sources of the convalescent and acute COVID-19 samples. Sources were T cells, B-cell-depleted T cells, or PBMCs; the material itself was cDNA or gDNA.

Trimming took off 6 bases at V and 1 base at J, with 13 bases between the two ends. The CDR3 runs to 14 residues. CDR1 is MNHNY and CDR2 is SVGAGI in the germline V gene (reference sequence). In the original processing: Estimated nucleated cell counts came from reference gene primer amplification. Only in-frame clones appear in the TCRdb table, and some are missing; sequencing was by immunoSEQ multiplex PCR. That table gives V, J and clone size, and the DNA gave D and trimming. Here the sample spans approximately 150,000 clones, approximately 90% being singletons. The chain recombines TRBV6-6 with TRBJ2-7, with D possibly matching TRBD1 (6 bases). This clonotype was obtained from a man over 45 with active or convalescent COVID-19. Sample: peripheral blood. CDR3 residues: CASRQEQGSYEQYF. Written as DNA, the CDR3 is TGTGCCAGCAGGCAAGAACAGGGTTCCTACGAGCAGTACTTC.